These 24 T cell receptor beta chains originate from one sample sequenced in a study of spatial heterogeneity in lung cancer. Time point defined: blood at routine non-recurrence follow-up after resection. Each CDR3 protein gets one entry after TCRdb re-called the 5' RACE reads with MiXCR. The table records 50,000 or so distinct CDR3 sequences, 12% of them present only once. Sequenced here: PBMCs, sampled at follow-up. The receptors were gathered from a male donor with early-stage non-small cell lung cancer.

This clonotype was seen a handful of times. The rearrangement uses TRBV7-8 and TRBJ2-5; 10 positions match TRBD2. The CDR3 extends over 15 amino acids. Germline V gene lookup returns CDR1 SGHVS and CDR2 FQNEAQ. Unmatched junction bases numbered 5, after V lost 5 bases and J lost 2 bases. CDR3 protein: CASSPQGLAQETQYF. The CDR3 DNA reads TGTGCCAGCAGCCCCCAGGGACTAGCGCAAGAGACCCAGTACTTC. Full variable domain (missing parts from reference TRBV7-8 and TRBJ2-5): GAGVSQSPRYKVAKRGQDVALRCDPISGHVSLFWYQQALGQGPEFLTYFQNEAQLDKSGLPSDRFFAERPEGSVSTLKIQRTQQEDSAVYLCASSPQGLAQETQYFGPGTRLLVL.

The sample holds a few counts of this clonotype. CDR3 in amino acids: CASTEDRFYGYTF. The CDR3 DNA is TGTGCCAGCACCGAAGACAGGTTCTATGGCTACACCTTC. V is TRBV12-3 or TRBV12-4 and J is TRBJ1-2; tentative D call: TRBD1 (6 bases). V was trimmed by 7 bases and J by 4 bases, leaving 13 bases between them. This CDR3 has 13 residues.

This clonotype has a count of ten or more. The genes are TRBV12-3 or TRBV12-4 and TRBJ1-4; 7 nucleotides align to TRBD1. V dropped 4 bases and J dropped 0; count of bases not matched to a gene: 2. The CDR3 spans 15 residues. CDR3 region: CASSSTGSTNEKLFF. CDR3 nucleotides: TGTGCCAGCAGTTCGACAGGGTCAACTAATGAAAAACTGTTTTTT.

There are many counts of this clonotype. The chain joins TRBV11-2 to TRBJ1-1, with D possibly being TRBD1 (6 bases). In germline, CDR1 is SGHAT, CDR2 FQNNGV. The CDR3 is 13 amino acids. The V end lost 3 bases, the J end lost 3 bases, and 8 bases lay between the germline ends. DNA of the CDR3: TGTGCCAGCAGCTTTACAGGGTACACTGAAGCTTTCTTT. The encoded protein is CASSFTGYTEAFF.

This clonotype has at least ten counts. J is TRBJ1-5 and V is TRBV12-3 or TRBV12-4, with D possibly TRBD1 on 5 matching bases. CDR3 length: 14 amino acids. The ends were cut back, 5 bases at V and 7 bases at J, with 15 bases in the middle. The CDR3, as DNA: TGTGCCAGCAGTCGGGACTCCCAATCACAGCCCCAGCATTTT. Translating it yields CASSRDSQSQPQHF.

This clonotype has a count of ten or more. CDR3 sequence: CASSRRAEIFLRGNEQFF. CDR3 DNA sequence: TGTGCCAGCAGTCGCCGGGCAGAAATTTTCCTCCGTGGCAATGAGCAGTTCTTC. V gene TRBV6-5 combines with J gene TRBJ2-1; D is unclear. The CDR3 spans 18 residues. In germline, CDR1 is MNHEY, CDR2 SVGAGI. V dropped 5 bases and J dropped 6 bases, with 26 bases sitting between them.

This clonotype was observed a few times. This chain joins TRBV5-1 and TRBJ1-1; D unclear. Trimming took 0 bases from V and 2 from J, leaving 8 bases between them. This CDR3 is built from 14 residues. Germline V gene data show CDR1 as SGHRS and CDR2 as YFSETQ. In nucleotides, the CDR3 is TGCGCCAGCAGCTTGGCCGGGATAAACACTGAAGCTTTCTTT. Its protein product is CASSLAGINTEAFF.

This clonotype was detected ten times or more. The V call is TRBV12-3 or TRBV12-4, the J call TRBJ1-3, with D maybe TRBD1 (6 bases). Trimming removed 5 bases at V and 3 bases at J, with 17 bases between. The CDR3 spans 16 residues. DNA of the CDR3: TGTGCCAGCAGTAGGGGGTTCAACGTTCGTGGAAACACCATATATTTT. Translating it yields CASSRGFNVRGNTIYF.

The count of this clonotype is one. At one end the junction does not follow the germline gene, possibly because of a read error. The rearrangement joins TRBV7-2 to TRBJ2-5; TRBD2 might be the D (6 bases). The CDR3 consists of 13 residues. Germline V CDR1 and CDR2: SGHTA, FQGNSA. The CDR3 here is CASSLAYQETQYF. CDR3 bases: TGTGCCAGCAGCCTAGCGTACCAAGAGACCCAGTACTTC.

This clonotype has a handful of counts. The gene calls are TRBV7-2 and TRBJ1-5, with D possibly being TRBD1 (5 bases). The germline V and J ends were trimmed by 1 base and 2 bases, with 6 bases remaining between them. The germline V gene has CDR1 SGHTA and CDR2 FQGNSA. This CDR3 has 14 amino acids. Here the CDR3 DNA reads TGTGCCAGCAGCTTAGTACAGGGCAATCAGCCCCAGCATTTT. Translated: CASSLVQGNQPQHF.

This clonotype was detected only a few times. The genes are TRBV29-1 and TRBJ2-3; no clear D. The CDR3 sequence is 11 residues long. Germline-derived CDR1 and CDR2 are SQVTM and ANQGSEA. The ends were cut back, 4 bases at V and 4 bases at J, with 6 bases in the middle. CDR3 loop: CSVAVPDTQYF. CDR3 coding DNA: TGCAGCGTTGCTGTCCCAGATACGCAGTATTTT.

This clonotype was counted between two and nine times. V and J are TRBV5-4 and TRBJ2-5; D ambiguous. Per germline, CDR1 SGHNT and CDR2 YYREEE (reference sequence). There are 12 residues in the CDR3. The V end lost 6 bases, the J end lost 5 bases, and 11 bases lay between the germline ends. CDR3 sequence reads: CASKSSGETQYF. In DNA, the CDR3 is TGTGCCAGCAAATCTAGTGGGGAGACCCAGTACTTC. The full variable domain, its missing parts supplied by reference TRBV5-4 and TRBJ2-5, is ETGVTQSPTHLIKTRGQQVTLRCSSQSGHNTVSWYQQALGQGPQFIFQYYREEENGRGNFPPRFSGLQFPNYSSELNVNALELDDSALYLCASKSSGETQYFGPGTRLLVL.

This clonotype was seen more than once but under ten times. The CDR3 spells CASSRNFYSYNEQFF. CDR3 nucleotide sequence: TGTGCCAGCAGCCGAAACTTTTACTCCTACAATGAGCAGTTCTTC. The chain recombines TRBV12-3 or TRBV12-4 with TRBJ2-1; no clear D. CDR3 length: 15 residues. The V end was cut by 6 bases, the J end by 0 bases, with 12 bases between.

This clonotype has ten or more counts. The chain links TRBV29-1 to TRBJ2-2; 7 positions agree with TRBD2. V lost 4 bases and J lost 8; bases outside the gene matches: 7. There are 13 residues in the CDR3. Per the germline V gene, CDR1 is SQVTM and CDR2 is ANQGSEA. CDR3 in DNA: TGCAGCGTTGCTTCCAGCGGGATGGGGGAGCTGTTTTTT. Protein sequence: CSVASSGMGELFF.

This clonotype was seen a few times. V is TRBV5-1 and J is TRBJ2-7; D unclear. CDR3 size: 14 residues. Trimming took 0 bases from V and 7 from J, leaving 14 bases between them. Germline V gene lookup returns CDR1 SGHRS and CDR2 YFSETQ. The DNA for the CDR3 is TGCGCCAGCAGCTTGGCCAGAGAAAGAAGTGAGCAGTACTTC. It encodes CASSLARERSEQYF.

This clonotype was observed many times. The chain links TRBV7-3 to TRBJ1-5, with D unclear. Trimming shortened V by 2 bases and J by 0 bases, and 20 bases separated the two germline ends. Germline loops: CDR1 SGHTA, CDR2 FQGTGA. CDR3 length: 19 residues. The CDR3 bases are TGTGCCAGCAGCTTAGCAGGACCCCAGGTCGTGGATAGCAATCAGCCCCAGCATTTT. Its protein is CASSLAGPQVVDSNQPQHF.

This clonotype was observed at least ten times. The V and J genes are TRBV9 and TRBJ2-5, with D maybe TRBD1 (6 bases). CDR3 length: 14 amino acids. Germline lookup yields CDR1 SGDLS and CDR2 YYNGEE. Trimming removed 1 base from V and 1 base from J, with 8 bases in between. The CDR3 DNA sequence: TGTGCCAGCAGCGTAAGCAGGGGCCAAGAGACCCAGTACTTC. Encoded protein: CASSVSRGQETQYF.

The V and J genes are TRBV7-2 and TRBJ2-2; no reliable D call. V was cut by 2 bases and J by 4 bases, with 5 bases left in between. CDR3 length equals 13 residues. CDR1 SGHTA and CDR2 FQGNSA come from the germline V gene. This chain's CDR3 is CASSLSSTGELFF. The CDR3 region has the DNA TGTGCCAGCAGCTTAAGCAGCACCGGGGAGCTGTTTTTT.

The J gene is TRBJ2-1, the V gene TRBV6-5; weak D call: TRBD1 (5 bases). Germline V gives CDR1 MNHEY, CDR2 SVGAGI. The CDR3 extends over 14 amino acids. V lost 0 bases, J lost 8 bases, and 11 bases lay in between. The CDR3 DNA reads TGTGCCAGCAGTTACTCTTCCAGGGTCCATGAGCAGTTCTTC. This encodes CASSYSSRVHEQFF.

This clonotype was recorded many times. The CDR3 DNA is TGTGCCAGCACCTTCTCCGGGACAGGGAATGAAAAACTGTTTTTT. Translation: CASTFSGTGNEKLFF. The genes are TRBV12-3 or TRBV12-4 and TRBJ1-4; 9 bases map to TRBD1. The CDR3 totals 15 residues. V was clipped by 7 bases and J by 5 bases; unmatched bases: 8.

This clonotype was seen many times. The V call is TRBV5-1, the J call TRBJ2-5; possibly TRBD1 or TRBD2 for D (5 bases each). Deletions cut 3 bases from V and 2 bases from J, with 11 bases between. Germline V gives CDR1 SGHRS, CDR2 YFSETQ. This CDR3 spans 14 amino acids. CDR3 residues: CASSSGRMQETQYF. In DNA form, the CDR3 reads TGCGCCAGCAGCTCGGGGCGTATGCAAGAGACCCAGTACTTC. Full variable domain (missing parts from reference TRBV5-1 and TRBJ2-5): KAGVTQTPRYLIKTRGQQVTLSCSPISGHRSVSWYQQTPGQGLQFLFEYFSETQRNKGNFPGRFSGRQFSNSRSEMNVSTLELGDSALYLCASSSGRMQETQYFGPGTRLLVL.

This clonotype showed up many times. CDR3 sequence reads: CSARDYTSGITGELFF. CDR3 bases: TGCAGTGCTAGAGATTACACTAGCGGGATCACCGGGGAGCTGTTTTTT. This chain uses TRBV20-1 with TRBJ2-2; 10 bases match TRBD2. J was trimmed by 4 bases and V by 0 bases; bases with no gene match: 5. Per the germline V gene, CDR1 is DFQATT and CDR2 is SNEGSKA (reference sequence). This CDR3 spans 16 amino acids.

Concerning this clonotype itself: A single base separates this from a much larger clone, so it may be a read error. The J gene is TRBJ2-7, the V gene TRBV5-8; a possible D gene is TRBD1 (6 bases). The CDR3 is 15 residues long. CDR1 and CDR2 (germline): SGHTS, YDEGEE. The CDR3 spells CVSSLTGTSQYEQYF. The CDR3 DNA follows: TGTGTCAGCAGCTTAACCGGGACATCTCAATACGAGCAGTACTTC.

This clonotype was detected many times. In DNA form, the CDR3 reads TGCAGTGCTAGATCGACAGGACTCTTCGGTGGCTACACCTTC. Amino acid sequence: CSARSTGLFGGYTF. The chain is built from TRBV20-1 and TRBJ1-2; a weak D match, TRBD1 (6 bases). Germline-derived CDR1 and CDR2 are DFQATT and SNEGSKA (reference sequence). V was cut by 2 bases and J by 7 bases, with 17 bases left in between. The length of the CDR3 is 14 residues.